The 11 T cell receptor beta chains below come from one sample, sequenced in a study of beta chain features in type 1 diabetes. The authors reverse transcribed all of the isolated RNA, so sequencing captured expressed TCRB transcripts. Assay used: immunoSEQ multiplex PCR; TCRdb lists only in-frame clones, some missing. The profile covers 860,000 or so clones, with 17% appearing a single time and 0.023% taken by the ten largest. Sequenced input: naive CD4+ T cells from blood. The receptors originated from a woman aged 18-29 years in good health.

In this sample, this clone turned up a few times. V and J are TRBV7-2 and TRBJ1-1; TRBD1 matches at 9 bases. CDR1 and CDR2 (germline): SGHTA, FQGNSA. The CDR3 extends over 15 amino acids. V was clipped by 4 bases and J by 6 bases; unmatched bases: 9. The CDR3 here is CASSWRGQGVAEAFF. CDR3 nucleotide sequence: TGTGCCAGCAGCTGGAGGGGACAGGGAGTTGCTGAAGCTTTCTTT.

This sequence joins TRBV7-2 and TRBJ2-2; maybe TRBD1 (5 bases). With 2 bases removed from V and 0 bases from J, the gap between germline ends came to 10 bases. This CDR3 contains 16 residues. CDR1 SGHTA and CDR2 FQGNSA come from the germline V gene. The chain's CDR3 is CASSLQGVANTGELFF. Written as DNA, the CDR3 is TGTGCCAGCAGCTTACAAGGGGTGGCGAACACCGGGGAGCTGTTTTTT.

V usage is TRBV19 and J usage is TRBJ2-7; TRBD2 agrees at 14 bases. This CDR3 contains 18 residues. J lost 7 bases, V lost 6 bases, and 17 bases had no gene match. The V gene's germline CDR1 is LNHDA and CDR2 SQIVND (reference sequence). Here the CDR3 DNA reads TGTGCCAGTAGCATCGCGGGACTAGCGGGAGCTGGCTCGATAGAGCAGTACTTC. It yields the protein CASSIAGLAGAGSIEQYF.

There are a few counts of this clone. The chain recombines TRBV15 with TRBJ1-5; perhaps TRBD1 as D (5 bases). The CDR3 covers 15 residues. Per the germline V gene, CDR1 is LNHNV and CDR2 is YYDKDF (reference sequence). V was clipped by 4 bases and J by 3 bases, with 13 bases between them. The DNA of the CDR3 is TGTGCCACCAGCAAGACGGGGGGACCCAATCAGCCCCAGCATTTT. It is translated as CATSKTGGPNQPQHF. The full variable domain, completed using reference TRBV15 and TRBJ1-5, is DAMVIQNPRYQVTQFGKPVTLSCSQTLNHNVMYWYQQKSSQAPKLLFHYYDKDFNNEADTPDNFQSRRPNTSFCFLDIRSPGLGDTAMYLCATSKTGGPNQPQHFGDGTRLSIL.

This clone has only a few counts. The V and J genes are TRBV5-5 and TRBJ2-3; 13 bases match TRBD2. The CDR3 runs 16 residues. Germline V lookup: CDR1 SGHKS, CDR2 YYEKEE (reference sequence). V shed 4 bases and J 4 bases; nucleotides not matched to a gene: 6. Written as DNA, the CDR3 is TGTGCCAGCAGCCCACCACTAGCGGGAGGGCCAGATACGCAGTATTTT. This gives the protein CASSPPLAGGPDTQYF.

This clone was seen a handful of times. The chain carries TRBV10-3 and TRBJ1-3; the D is unclear. Germline values: CDR1 ENHRY, CDR2 SYGVKD. This CDR3 contains 12 residues. V lost 5 bases and J lost 3, with 5 bases in between. In DNA form, the CDR3 reads TGTGCCATCAGTCAGCTTGGAAACACCATATATTTT. It encodes CAISQLGNTIYF.

The chain couples TRBV28 to TRBJ2-7, with 8 bases aligning to TRBD2. V gave up 3 bases and J gave up 11 bases; unmatched junction bases: 9. Germline V gene data show CDR1 as MDHEN and CDR2 as SYDVKM. The CDR3 runs 13 residues. The CDR3 nucleotides are TGTGCCAGCAGTTTTAGCGGGGAAGATATGAAGTACTTC. It codes for CASSFSGEDMKYF.

The J gene is TRBJ2-5, the V gene TRBV6-6; no firm D call. The CDR3 spans 14 residues. CDR1 is MNHNY and CDR2 is SVGAGI in the germline V gene (reference sequence). Trimming pared 6 bases from V and 0 bases from J, leaving 11 bases between. CDR3 sequence: CASRSDQYQETQYF. CDR3 DNA sequence: TGTGCCAGCAGGTCCGACCAGTACCAAGAGACCCAGTACTTC.

This clone was counted between two and nine times. V and J are TRBV7-9 and TRBJ2-5, with D maybe TRBD2 (6 bases). Trimming shortened V by 3 bases and J by 5 bases, and 10 bases separated the two germline ends. This CDR3 region has 13 residues. The germline gives CDR1 SEHNR, CDR2 FQNEAQ (reference sequence). In DNA form, the CDR3 reads TGTGCCAGCAGCTTCGGGGGAGTGGAGACCCAGTACTTC. This codes for CASSFGGVETQYF.

The rearrangement joins TRBV15 to TRBJ2-2; possible D gene TRBD2, 5 bases. Between the trimmed V and J ends, which lost 8 bases and 0 bases, there was a span of 10 bases. Germline V gene sequence: CDR1 LNHNV, CDR2 YYDKDF (reference sequence). CDR3 length equals 14 residues. In DNA form, the CDR3 reads TGTGCCACCTCCGCTAGCACGAACACCGGGGAGCTGTTTTTT. Protein product: CATSASTNTGELFF. Combining the CDR3 with reference TRBV15 and TRBJ2-2 gives the whole variable domain DAMVIQNPRYQVTQFGKPVTLSCSQTLNHNVMYWYQQKSSQAPKLLFHYYDKDFNNEADTPDNFQSRRPNTSFCFLDIRSPGLGDTAMYLCATSASTNTGELFFGEGSRLTVL.

This clone appeared a few times. The CDR3 nucleotides read TGTGCCAGCAGCCAAGTTCTGGGTTCTGGAAACACCATATATTTT. It encodes CASSQVLGSGNTIYF. The chain joins TRBV14 to TRBJ1-3; D is undetermined. Trimming shortened V by 1 base and J by 1 base, and 8 bases separated the two germline ends. Germline V gene data show CDR1 as SGHDN and CDR2 as FVKESK. The CDR3 has 15 residues.